Below, 4 T cell receptor beta chains from the same sample are listed, as sequenced in a study of tumor and adjacent non-tumor tissue in lung cancer. TCRbeta libraries were built with three rounds of nested PCR, modified from ARM-PCR. MiXCR was run by TCRdb on the multiplex PCR reads, yielding one entry per CDR3 protein. The sample yields about 82,000 distinct CDR3 sequences, over 75% seen once. The template was RNA from unsorted bulk tissue. Input material: lung tumor tissue. The receptor source for this set is a woman between 50 and 59 years old with non-small cell lung cancer.

Turning to this clonotype: A read error may be the cause here, since a much bigger clone is one base away. The V gene is TRBV28, the J gene TRBJ1-2; D is perhaps TRBD1 (5 bases). This CDR3 has 12 residues. The V gene lost 10 bases and the J gene lost 8 bases, with 17 bases spanning the gap. Germline CDR1 reads MDHEN; CDR2 reads SYDVKM. The CDR3: CAIADSSVGYTF. CDR3 bases: TGTGCCATCGCCGACAGTTCAGTGGGCTACACCTTC.

As concerns this clonotype: At one of its ends the junction is not consistent with the germline gene, which may arise from a read error. CDR3 protein: CASSGIGTGLSNYERYF. CDR3 DNA sequence: TGTGCCAGCAGTGGAATCGGGACAGGGCTCTCAAACTACGAGCGGTACTTC. This chain uses TRBV6-1 with TRBJ2-7; 9 nucleotides align to TRBD1. CDR3 size: 17 residues. Germline CDR1 and CDR2: MNHNS and SASEGT.

A remark on this clonotype: At one of its ends the junction is not consistent with the germline gene, which may arise from a read error. The chain has TRBV11-2 and TRBJ1-1, with 9 bases fitting TRBD1. Germline-derived CDR1 and CDR2 are SGHAT and FQNNGV. This CDR3 comprises 14 residues. The CDR3 reads CASTFLDRGTEAFF. The CDR3 bases are TGTGCTAGCACTTTTTTGGACAGGGGCACTGAAGCTTTCTTT.

Details on this clonotype: A junction boundary mismatches the germline segment, possibly from a read error. The J gene is TRBJ1-1, the V gene TRBV5-1; no clear D. CDR3 length: 13 amino acids. CDR1 SGHRS and CDR2 YFSETQ come from the germline V gene. CDR3 nucleotides: TGCGCCAGTAAAGCCGCCCCGAACACTGAAGCTTTATTT. The encoded protein is CASKAAPNTEALF.